The clone carrying this T cell receptor (beta chain) was counted once. Its antigen is unknown. This table comes from immunoSEQ multiplex PCR, and its TCRdb copy is limited to in-frame clones, with some not included. This table has nearly 9,500 clones, about 78% appearing once. This sample was taken from a study of tumor-infiltrating lymphocytes in localized non-small cell lung cancer. Study as a whole: Several tumor histologies, both smoking statuses, and some post-neoadjuvant chemotherapy samples were included.

Findings and limits, study-wide: IM1 and IM2 tumors showed no difference in T-cell fraction. Different pieces of the same tissue went to different assays, confounding technical variation with intratumor heterogeneity. Compared with uninvolved lung, tumors showed higher T cell infiltration by TCRbeta sequencing.

Per the germline V gene, CDR1 is SGHDT and CDR2 is YYEEEE. There are 13 residues in the CDR3. Trimming stripped 3 bases from V and 4 bases from J, with 11 bases between. The source of this sequence is a human donor with non-small cell lung cancer. This chain uses TRBV5-6 with TRBJ2-7; D is uncertain. Specimen: uninvolved lung tissue not adjacent to the tumor. CDR3 coding DNA: TGTGCCAGCAGCTACTCAGACCGATACGAGCAGTACTTC. It specifies CASSYSDRYEQYF.